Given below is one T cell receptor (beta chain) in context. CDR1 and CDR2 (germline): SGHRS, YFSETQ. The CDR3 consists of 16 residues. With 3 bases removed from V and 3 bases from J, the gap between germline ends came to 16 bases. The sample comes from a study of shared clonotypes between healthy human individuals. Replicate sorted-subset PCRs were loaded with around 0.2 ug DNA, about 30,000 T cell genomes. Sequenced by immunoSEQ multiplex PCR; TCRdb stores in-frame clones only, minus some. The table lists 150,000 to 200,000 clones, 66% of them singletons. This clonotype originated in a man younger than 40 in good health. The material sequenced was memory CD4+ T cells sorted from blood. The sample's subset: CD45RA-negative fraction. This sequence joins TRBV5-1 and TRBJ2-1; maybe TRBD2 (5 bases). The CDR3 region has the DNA TGCGCCAGCAGCTCCGGTTTTGAGGGAGTCTACAATGAGCAGTTCTTC. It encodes CASSSGFEGVYNEQFF.